Presented here are 27 T cell receptor beta chains from one specimen sequenced in a study of T cells in lung cancer brain metastases. Sequencing used immunoSEQ multiplex PCR; TCRdb keeps in-frame clones, though not all of them. The sample has 950 to 1,300 clones; 70% to 90% are singletons. Sample: tumor tissue from a brain metastasis. The receptors here all came from a woman in her fifties or sixties with non-small cell lung cancer that had spread to the brain.

This CDR3 reads CASSFQGLNQPQHF. DNA of the CDR3: TGTGCCAGCAGCTTCCAGGGACTCAATCAGCCCCAGCATTTT. The genes are TRBV7-2 and TRBJ1-5, with D possibly matching TRBD1 (5 bases). The CDR3 is 14 amino acids. Germline V gene sequence: CDR1 SGHTA, CDR2 FQGNSA. Trimming cost V 3 bases and J 3 bases, with 9 bases left between them.

Note on this clone: One end of the junction varies from germline; a read error may be responsible. The chain uses TRBV15 and TRBJ2-6, with D perhaps TRBD1 (5 bases). Germline V gives CDR1 LNHNV, CDR2 YYDKDF (reference sequence). This CDR3 has 15 residues. CDR3 amino acids: CATSRELSGANVLIF. In DNA form, the CDR3 reads TGTGCCACCAGCAGAGAACTCTCTGGGGCCAACGTCCTGATTTTC.

V usage is TRBV5-1 and J usage is TRBJ2-5, with D uncertain. V lost 3 bases to trimming and J lost 5 bases, with 14 bases between them. Germline V gives CDR1 SGHRS, CDR2 YFSETQ. The CDR3 totals 14 residues. CDR3 sequence: CASSSITLRETQYF. In DNA form, the CDR3 reads TGCGCCAGCAGCTCGATTACCCTAAGGGAGACCCAGTACTTC.

The chain has TRBV20-1 and TRBJ2-5, with 7 bases lining up with TRBD1. The V and J ends lost 6 bases and 4 bases, in that order; junction bases with no gene match: 2. CDR1 DFQATT and CDR2 SNEGSKA come from the germline V gene (reference sequence). The CDR3 is 11 residues long. The CDR3 loop reads CSAPGGETQYF. Here the CDR3 DNA reads TGCAGTGCGCCAGGGGGAGAGACCCAGTACTTC.

This clone was seen once. This sequence joins TRBV20-1 and TRBJ1-1; the D is unclear. V was cut by 4 bases and J by 2 bases, with 5 bases left in between. The CDR3 runs 11 residues. Germline assignment: CDR1 DFQATT and CDR2 SNEGSKA (reference sequence). Here the CDR3 DNA reads TGCAGTGCTAAGGATAACACTGAAGCTTTCTTT. Translation: CSAKDNTEAFF.

This clone appeared a few times. V gene TRBV27 combines with J gene TRBJ1-1; the D is unclear. Germline V lookup: CDR1 MNHEY, CDR2 SMNVEV (reference sequence). The CDR3 length is 15 residues. The V end lost 0 bases, the J end lost 0 bases, and 8 bases lay between the germline ends. Here the CDR3 DNA reads TGTGCCAGCAGTTTATCCCCGGGGATGAACACTGAAGCTTTCTTT. This sequence encodes CASSLSPGMNTEAFF.

The chain couples TRBV27 to TRBJ2-6; either TRBD1 or TRBD2 may fit D (5 bases each). Trimming left V 5 bases short and J 1 base short, with 24 bases between. CDR1 is MNHEY and CDR2 is SMNVEV in the germline V gene (reference sequence). The CDR3 is 20 residues long. CDR3 sequence (DNA): TGTGCCAGCAGTGCCCGAAAATTTGGGACCGGACGGTCTGGGGCCAACGTCCTGACTTTC. Translating gives CASSARKFGTGRSGANVLTF.

The V call is TRBV9, the J call TRBJ2-3, with TRBD2 matching 9 bases. The CDR3 is 16 amino acids. V lost 4 bases, J lost 3 bases, and 9 bases stayed unmatched. Germline CDR1 reads SGDLS; CDR2 reads YYNGEE. The DNA of the CDR3 is TGTGCCAGCAGCCTGGTCGCGGGGGGGCGAACAGATACGCAGTATTTT. Translation: CASSLVAGGRTDTQYF. Based on the CDR3 plus reference TRBV9 and TRBJ2-3, the full variable domain is DSGVTQTPKHLITATGQRVTLRCSPRSGDLSVYWYQQSLDQGLQFLIQYYNGEERAKGNILERFSAQQFPDLHSELNLSSLELGDSALYFCASSLVAGGRTDTQYFGPGTRLTVL.

The chain carries TRBV11-2 and TRBJ2-2; 9 nucleotides match TRBD2. Losses at the gene ends were 5 bases for V and 4 bases for J; bases not matched to a gene: 8. Per the germline V gene, CDR1 is SGHAT and CDR2 is FQNNGV. CDR3 length: 16 residues. The CDR3 nucleotides are TGTGCCAGCAGCCCAATGCTAGCGGGACCCACCGGGGAGCTGTTTTTT. This gives the protein CASSPMLAGPTGELFF.

This chain uses TRBV30 with TRBJ2-1, with D tentatively TRBD1 (5 bases). The germline gives CDR1 GTSNPN, CDR2 SVGIG (reference sequence). CDR3 size: 12 residues. V lost 0 bases, J lost 6 bases, and 6 bases lay in between. The CDR3 sequence is CAWSVQGNEQFF. CDR3 DNA sequence: TGTGCCTGGAGTGTGCAGGGCAATGAGCAGTTCTTC.

This sequence joins TRBV5-1 and TRBJ1-1; a weak D match, TRBD1 (6 bases). V was trimmed by 5 bases and J by 0 bases, leaving 17 bases between them. CDR1 SGHRS and CDR2 YFSETQ come from the germline V gene. This CDR3 contains 16 residues. CDR3 nucleotides: TGCGCCAGCAGACCAAGCCCCGGGACACTGAACACTGAAGCTTTCTTT. Encoded protein: CASRPSPGTLNTEAFF. Full variable domain (outside the CDR3, taken from reference TRBV5-1 and TRBJ1-1): KAGVTQTPRYLIKTRGQQVTLSCSPISGHRSVSWYQQTPGQGLQFLFEYFSETQRNKGNFPGRFSGRQFSNSRSEMNVSTLELGDSALYLCASRPSPGTLNTEAFFGQGTRLTVV.

The rearrangement joins TRBV2 to TRBJ1-3; D gene unclear. The germline V and J ends were trimmed by 7 bases and 0 bases, with 7 bases remaining between them. Germline CDR1 and CDR2: SNHLY and FYNNEI. The CDR3 contains 13 residues. In DNA form, the CDR3 reads TGTGCCAGCATAGGGATCTCTGGAAACACCATATATTTT. Translating gives CASIGISGNTIYF.

The chain links TRBV5-1 to TRBJ2-1; the match to TRBD2 covers 8 bases. Trimming cost V 3 bases and J 7 bases; bases outside gene matches: 6. The CDR3 is 14 residues long. Germline V gene sequence: CDR1 SGHRS, CDR2 YFSETQ. CDR3 sequence reads: CASSWRGAYNEQFF. CDR3 in DNA: TGCGCCAGCAGCTGGCGGGGGGCGTATAATGAGCAGTTCTTC.

The V gene is TRBV5-1, the J gene TRBJ2-3; D not resolved. V was clipped by 0 bases and J by 2 bases, with 7 bases between them. Looked up from germline, CDR1 is SGHRS and CDR2 is YFSETQ. There are 14 residues in the CDR3. The CDR3 region is CASSLEQNTDTQYF. The CDR3 DNA sequence: TGCGCCAGCAGCTTGGAACAGAACACAGATACGCAGTATTTT.

With regard to this clone: Other DNA sequences from this sample encode an identical CDR3 as well. The chain has TRBV5-8 and TRBJ1-5; D is undetermined. Trimming shortened V by 0 bases and J by 7 bases, and 11 bases separated the two germline ends. Germline V lookup: CDR1 SGHTS, CDR2 YDEGEE. The CDR3 has 14 residues. The CDR3 here is CASSLDRADQPQHF. CDR3 bases: TGTGCCAGCAGCTTGGATAGGGCCGACCAGCCCCAGCATTTT.

The chain has TRBV4-1 and TRBJ1-5; TRBD1 is a possible D gene (5 bases). V was trimmed by 2 bases and J by 5 bases, leaving 10 bases between them. The germline CDR1 and CDR2 sequences are MGHRA and YSYEKL. The CDR3 has 14 amino acids. DNA for the CDR3: TGCGCCAGCAGCCAACAGGGAATGGATCAGCCCCAGCATTTT. Its protein is CASSQQGMDQPQHF.

With respect to this clone: A read error may account for a junction end that differs from germline. J is TRBJ2-2 and V is TRBV5-1; tentatively, D is TRBD1 (6 bases). In germline, CDR1 is SGHRS, CDR2 YFSETQ. The CDR3 sequence is 15 residues long. CDR3 sequence (DNA): TGCGCCAGCACCCCCGGACAGACGAACATCGGGGAGCTGTTTTTT. Protein: CASTPGQTNIGELFF.

The rearrangement links TRBV9 to TRBJ2-7; the D is unclear. This CDR3 is 14 amino acids long. Trimming removed 0 bases at V and 1 base at J, with 8 bases between. Germline V lookup: CDR1 SGDLS, CDR2 YYNGEE. The CDR3 region is CASSVVPSSYEQYF. As DNA, the CDR3 is TGTGCCAGCAGCGTAGTACCATCATCCTACGAGCAGTACTTC.

The gene calls are TRBV6-1 and TRBJ1-6; D call uncertain. This CDR3 comprises 14 residues. Germline loops: CDR1 MNHNS, CDR2 SASEGT. Trimming took off 1 base at V and 6 bases at J, with 7 bases between the two ends. The CDR3 DNA is TGTGCCAGCAGTGAAGTCGTGGCTAATTCACCCCTCCACTTT. Residues: CASSEVVANSPLHF.

The rearrangement joins TRBV7-8 to TRBJ1-4; 8 positions agree with TRBD1. Trimming took 4 bases from V and 4 from J; bases not matched to a gene: 5. Per the germline V gene, CDR1 is SGHVS and CDR2 is FQNEAQ. The CDR3 has 15 residues. The CDR3 DNA follows: TGTGCCAGCAGCTCCGACAGGGGCCTTAATGAAAAACTGTTTTTT. Translation: CASSSDRGLNEKLFF.

The V and J genes are TRBV2 and TRBJ1-4; D may be TRBD1 (6 bases). The CDR3 covers 18 residues. Trimming removed 7 bases at V and 0 bases at J, with 21 bases between. Germline-derived CDR1 and CDR2 are SNHLY and FYNNEI. CDR3 protein: CASTQGRRVWATNEKLFF. CDR3 DNA: TGTGCCAGCACTCAGGGGCGGCGGGTCTGGGCAACTAATGAAAAACTGTTTTTT.

This CDR3 is CASSVSQETQYF. The CDR3 DNA is TGTGCCAGCAGTGTATCACAAGAGACCCAGTACTTC. The chain is built from TRBV2 and TRBJ2-5, with D hard to call. Trimming removed 4 bases at V and 2 bases at J, with 5 bases between. CDR1 and CDR2 (germline): SNHLY, FYNNEI. The CDR3 runs to 12 residues.

J is TRBJ2-1 and V is TRBV7-8; D possibly corresponds to TRBD2 (6 bases). The V and J ends lost 3 bases and 5 bases respectively, with 11 bases between them. The CDR3 length is 14 residues. Looked up from germline, CDR1 is SGHVS and CDR2 is FQNEAQ. CDR3 DNA: TGTGCCAGCAGCTTTTGGAGGGTAAACAATGAGCAGTTCTTC. Translating gives CASSFWRVNNEQFF.

CDR3 loop: CASSLEGAPGELFF. The CDR3 DNA reads TGCGCCAGCAGCTTGGAGGGGGCGCCCGGGGAGCTGTTTTTT. This chain connects TRBV5-1 to TRBJ2-2, with 7 nucleotides matching TRBD1. Per the germline V gene, CDR1 is SGHRS and CDR2 is YFSETQ. The CDR3 is made up of 14 amino acids. V shed 0 bases, J shed 6 bases, and the junction held 2 bases outside the gene matches. Full variable domain (remainder filled in from reference TRBV5-1 and TRBJ2-2): KAGVTQTPRYLIKTRGQQVTLSCSPISGHRSVSWYQQTPGQGLQFLFEYFSETQRNKGNFPGRFSGRQFSNSRSEMNVSTLELGDSALYLCASSLEGAPGELFFGEGSRLTVL.

The gene calls are TRBV5-4 and TRBJ2-1; 8 positions match TRBD2. CDR3 size: 14 residues. The junction had 6 bases not matched to a gene; V was cut back by 2 bases and J by 8 bases. Per germline, CDR1 SGHNT and CDR2 YYREEE (reference sequence). Written as DNA, the CDR3 is TGTGCCAGCAGCTTACCGGGGGGGCAAGATGAGCAGTTCTTC. This gives the protein CASSLPGGQDEQFF.

The chain has TRBV7-9 and TRBJ2-1, with D uncertain. The CDR3 consists of 12 residues. Trimming removed 0 bases from V and 7 bases from J, with 4 bases in between. CDR1 and CDR2 (germline): SEHNR, FQNEAQ (reference sequence). The CDR3 here is CASSLAKNEQFF. DNA for the CDR3: TGTGCCAGCAGCTTAGCGAAGAATGAGCAGTTCTTC.

This clone showed up just once. J is TRBJ1-5 and V is TRBV2; 8 nucleotides line up with TRBD1. CDR3 length: 14 amino acids. Losses at the gene ends were 1 base for V and 7 bases for J; bases not matched to a gene: 3. Looked up from germline, CDR1 is SNHLY and CDR2 is FYNNEI. CDR3 sequence reads: CASSEGTGRQPQHF. In DNA form, the CDR3 reads TGTGCCAGCAGTGAAGGGACAGGGCGGCAGCCCCAGCATTTT.